Shown below are 3 T cell receptor beta chains from a single sample sequenced in a study of shared clonotypes between healthy human individuals. The table came from immunoSEQ multiplex PCR; TCRdb's copy has only in-frame clones and leaves some out. The sample contains roughly 300,000 clones, around 86% of which appear only once. The sample taken for sequencing was memory CD8+ T cells sorted from blood. The subset denotes: CD45RO+ cells pooled with CCR7-negative TemRA cells. These TCRs come from a man between 18 and 35 years old in good health.

This chain uses TRBV11-1 with TRBJ2-2, with TRBD2 as a possible D gene (5 bases). Looked up from germline, CDR1 is SGHAT and CDR2 is FQDESV (reference sequence). The CDR3 runs 14 residues. The V end was cut by 1 base, the J end by 5 bases, with 8 bases between. The CDR3 bases are TGTGCCAGCAGCTTAGGTCCGGGGACCGGGGAGCTGTTTTTT. Protein sequence: CASSLGPGTGELFF.

This clone appeared once. This chain connects TRBV15 to TRBJ1-2, with D unresolved. CDR1 is LNHNV, CDR2 YYDKDF, per germline (reference sequence). CDR3 length: 14 residues. The V end lost 4 bases, the J end lost 2 bases, and 11 bases lay between the germline ends. The CDR3 loop is CATSTLSGNYGYTF. CDR3 coding DNA: TGTGCCACCAGCACTCTCTCGGGCAACTATGGCTACACCTTC.

V and J are TRBV13 and TRBJ1-4; tentatively, D is TRBD1 (6 bases). Per the germline V gene, CDR1 is PRHDT and CDR2 is FYEKMQ (reference sequence). The CDR3 consists of 14 residues. The V end lost 5 bases, the J end lost 4 bases, and 11 bases lay between the germline ends. CDR3 DNA: TGTGCCAGCAGCGGTGACAGGAATAATGAAAAACTGTTTTTT. It yields the protein CASSGDRNNEKLFF.